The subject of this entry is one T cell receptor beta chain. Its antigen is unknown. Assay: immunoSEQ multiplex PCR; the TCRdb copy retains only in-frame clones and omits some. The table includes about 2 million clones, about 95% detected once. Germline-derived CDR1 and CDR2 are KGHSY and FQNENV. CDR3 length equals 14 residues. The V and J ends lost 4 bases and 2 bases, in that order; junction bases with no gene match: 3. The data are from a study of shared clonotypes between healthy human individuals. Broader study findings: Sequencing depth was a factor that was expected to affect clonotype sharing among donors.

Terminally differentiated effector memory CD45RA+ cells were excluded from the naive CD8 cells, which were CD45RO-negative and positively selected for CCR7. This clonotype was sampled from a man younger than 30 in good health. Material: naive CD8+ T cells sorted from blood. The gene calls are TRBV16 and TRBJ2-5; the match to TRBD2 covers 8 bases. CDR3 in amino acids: CASSPAGGQETQYF. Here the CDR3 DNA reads TGTGCCAGCAGCCCCGCGGGGGGACAAGAGACCCAGTACTTC. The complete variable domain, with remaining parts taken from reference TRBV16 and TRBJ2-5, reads GEEVAQTPKHLVRGEGQKAKLYCAPIKGHSYVFWYQQVLKNEFKFLISFQNENVFDETGMPKERFSAKCLPNSPCSLEIQATKLEDSAVYFCASSPAGGQETQYFGPGTRLLVL.